This is a list of T cell receptor beta chains from one sample in a study of cytomegalovirus exposure and HLA in healthy donors. Method: immunoSEQ multiplex PCR; TCRdb's copy keeps in-frame clones and lacks some. The table lists over 60,000 clones, roughly 96% of them singletons, with around 2.5% in the top ten. The sequencing sample was made of PBMCs. The receptors here all came from a man in his late teens or twenties in good health and CMV-seronegative. CDR3s include the opening cysteine and the closing phenylalanine or tryptophan. A D gene is named only where the DNA matches it firmly. Part of the rows lack a size; the others show once, few, many or a class for expanded clones.

TRBV27,TRBJ1-1,TRBD1,.,CASRPRQGALWNTEAFF,TGTGCCAGCAGACCCCGACAGGGGGCCTTGTGGAACACTGAAGCTTTCTTT
TRBV7-2,TRBJ2-7,TRBD2,.,CASSLSSGTTYEQYF,TGTGCCAGCAGCTTATCTAGCGGGACAACCTACGAGCAGTACTTC
TRBV6-5,TRBJ2-2,.,.,CASTLQGATGELFF,TGTGCCAGCACTTTACAGGGTGCCACCGGGGAGCTGTTTTTT
TRBV19,TRBJ1-1,.,once,CASSLPREGVPEAFF,TGTGCCAGTAGTCTCCCCCGGGAGGGCGTCCCTGAAGCTTTCTTT
TRBV11-3,TRBJ2-7,.,.,CASSFYSGMSSYEQYF,TGTGCCAGCAGCTTCTATAGCGGTATGAGCTCCTACGAGCAGTACTTC
TRBV7-8,TRBJ2-2,.,.,CASSPDRTNTGELFF,TGTGCCAGCAGCCCCGATAGAACGAACACCGGGGAGCTGTTTTTT
TRBV5-4,TRBJ1-2,.,.,CASSLDPTKNYGYTF,TGTGCCAGCAGCTTGGATCCGACAAAAAACTATGGCTACACCTTC
TRBV19,TRBJ2-5,.,.,CASSIDGTGYLETQYF,TGTGCCAGTAGTATAGATGGAACAGGGTATTTAGAGACCCAGTACTTC
TRBV9,TRBJ1-1,.,.,CASSPLGRINTEAFF,TGTGCCAGCAGCCCCCTGGGGCGGATCAACACTGAAGCTTTCTTT
TRBV7-6,TRBJ2-1,.,.,CASSFDRASVYNEQFF,TGTGCCAGCAGCTTCGATCGCGCTAGCGTCTACAATGAGCAGTTCTTC
TRBV6-5,TRBJ1-5,.,.,CASRTGYSNQPQHF,TGTGCCAGCAGGACAGGCTATAGCAATCAGCCCCAGCATTTT
TRBV5-1,TRBJ1-3,TRBD1,.,CASSQTGPGNTIYF,TGCGCCAGCAGCCAGACAGGGCCAGGAAACACCATATATTTT
TRBV7-9,TRBJ2-5,.,.,CASSPLDEETQYF,TGTGCCAGCAGCCCCCTAGACGAAGAGACCCAGTACTTC
TRBV7-9,TRBJ2-2,TRBD2,.,CASISGSDTGELFF,TGTGCCAGCATAAGCGGGAGTGACACCGGGGAGCTGTTTTTT
TRBV9,TRBJ2-5,.,.,CASSVGLRGSQETQYF,TGTGCCAGCAGCGTAGGACTCAGGGGAAGCCAAGAGACCCAGTACTTC
TRBV2,TRBJ1-5,TRBD1,.,CASGGQGAAVRQPQHF,TGTGCCAGCGGGGGACAGGGCGCGGCTGTTCGTCAGCCCCAGCATTTT